This paragraph covers one T cell receptor beta chain sequence. The antigen is undetermined. The source of the sample is a study of cytomegalovirus exposure and HLA in healthy donors. Study-wide context: A later analysis reported the same platform for the roughly 120 validation repertoires and the approximately 720 first-cohort repertoires.

Sequencing was performed with immunoSEQ multiplex PCR; in TCRdb, only in-frame clones are kept and a portion is missing. The sample holds under 200,000 clones; 80% to 90% are singletons and the top ten take 2% to 2.5%. Trimming stripped 4 bases from V and 6 bases from J, with 22 bases between. The CDR3 runs to 16 residues. Germline V gene data show CDR1 as SGHRS and CDR2 as YFSETQ. The donors were in the roughly 110-subject validation cohort; that cohort was separate from the approximately 700-subject first cohort. Study-level results: The authors enumerated over 150 TCR beta chains as linked to cytomegalovirus.

J is TRBJ1-2 and V is TRBV5-1; D perhaps matches TRBD1 (6 bases). The material sequenced was PBMCs. This clonotype was obtained from a woman aged 18-35 years in good health and CMV-seronegative. CDR3 residues: CASSDRPGVLSDGYTF. As DNA, the CDR3 is TGCGCCAGCAGCGACCGTCCAGGGGTTCTATCTGATGGCTACACCTTC.